A single T cell receptor (beta chain) is shown here with its context. Its antigen remains unknown. This CDR3 spans 14 amino acids. V lost 6 bases to trimming and J lost 8 bases, with 17 bases between them. Germline CDR1 reads MNHEY; CDR2 reads SVGEGT. Libraries for TCR beta were made by quantitative 5'-RACE with molecular barcodes. TCRdb used MiXCR to reprocess the 5' RACE reads, holding one entry per CDR3 protein. The sample consists of approximately 140,000 distinct CDR3 sequences, around 45% of them appearing once. This sample was taken from a study of CD8 T cells in ankylosing spondylitis. Study results and caveats: A TCR beta motif of fewer than ten highly homologous variants seemed to mark ankylosing spondylitis blood. The clones that were linked to disease were reported to be significantly enriched in matched synovial fluid samples from ankylosing spondylitis patients.

J is TRBJ2-1 and V is TRBV6-2 or TRBV6-3, with D perhaps matching TRBD1 or TRBD2 (5 bases each). Sequencing used synovial fluid, either unsorted or a sorted T cell fraction (not recorded which). The clonotype was recovered from a male donor with ankylosing spondylitis. CDR3 DNA: TGTGCCAGCAGCCTTCTCGGGGCCGGCGATGAGCAGTTCTTC. Encoded protein: CASSLLGAGDEQFF.